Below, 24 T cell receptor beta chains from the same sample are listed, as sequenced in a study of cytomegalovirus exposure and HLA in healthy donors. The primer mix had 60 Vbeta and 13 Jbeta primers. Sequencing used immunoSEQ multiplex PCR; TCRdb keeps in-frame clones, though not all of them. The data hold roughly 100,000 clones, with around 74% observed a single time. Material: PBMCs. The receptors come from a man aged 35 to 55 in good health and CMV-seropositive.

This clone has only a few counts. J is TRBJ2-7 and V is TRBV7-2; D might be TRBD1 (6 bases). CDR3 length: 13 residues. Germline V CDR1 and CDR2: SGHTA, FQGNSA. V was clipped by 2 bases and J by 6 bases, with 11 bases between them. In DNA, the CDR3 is TGTGCCAGCAGCTTAAACAGGGCAGGCGAGCAGTACTTC. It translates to CASSLNRAGEQYF.

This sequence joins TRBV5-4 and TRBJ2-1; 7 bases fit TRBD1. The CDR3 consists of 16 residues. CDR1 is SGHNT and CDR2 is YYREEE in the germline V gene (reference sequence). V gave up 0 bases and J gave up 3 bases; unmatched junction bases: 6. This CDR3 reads CASSLEGGGGYNEQFF. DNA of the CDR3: TGTGCCAGCAGCTTGGAAGGGGGCGGCGGCTACAATGAGCAGTTCTTC.

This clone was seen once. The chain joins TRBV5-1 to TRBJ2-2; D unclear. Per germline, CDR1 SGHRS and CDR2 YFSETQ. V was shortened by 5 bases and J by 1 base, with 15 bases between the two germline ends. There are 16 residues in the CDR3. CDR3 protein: CASSSNADRNTGELFF. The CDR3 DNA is TGCGCCAGCAGTTCCAACGCCGATAGGAACACCGGGGAGCTGTTTTTT.

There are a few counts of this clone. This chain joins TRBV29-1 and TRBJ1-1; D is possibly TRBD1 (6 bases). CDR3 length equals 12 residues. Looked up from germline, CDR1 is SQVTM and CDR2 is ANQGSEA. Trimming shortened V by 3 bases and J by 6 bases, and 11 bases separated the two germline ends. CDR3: CSVDRGNAEAFF. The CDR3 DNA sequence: TGCAGCGTTGACAGGGGAAATGCTGAAGCTTTCTTT. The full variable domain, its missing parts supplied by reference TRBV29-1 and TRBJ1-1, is SAVISQKPSRDICQRGTSLTIQCQVDSQVTMMFWYRQQPGQSLTLIATANQGSEATYESGFVIDKFPISRPNLTFSTLTVSNMSPEDSSIYLCSVDRGNAEAFFGQGTRLTVV.

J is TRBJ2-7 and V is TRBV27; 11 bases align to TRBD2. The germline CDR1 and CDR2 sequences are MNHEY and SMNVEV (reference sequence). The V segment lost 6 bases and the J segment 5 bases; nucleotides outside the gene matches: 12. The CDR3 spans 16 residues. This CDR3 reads CASRPLPLAGGNEQYF. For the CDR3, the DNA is TGTGCCAGCAGACCCCTCCCGCTAGCGGGGGGTAACGAGCAGTACTTC.

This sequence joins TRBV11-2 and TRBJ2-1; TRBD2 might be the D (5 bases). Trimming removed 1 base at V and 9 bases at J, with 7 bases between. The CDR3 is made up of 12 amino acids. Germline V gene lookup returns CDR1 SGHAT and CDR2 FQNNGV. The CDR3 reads CASSLGGREQFF. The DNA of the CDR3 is TGTGCCAGCAGCTTAGGAGGGCGTGAGCAGTTCTTC.

CDR3 sequence reads: CASSQGVRGRVYGYTF. CDR3 bases: TGCGCCAGCAGCCAAGGGGTCCGGGGTCGGGTCTATGGCTACACCTTC. J is TRBJ1-2 and V is TRBV4-1; D is unclear. CDR1 is MGHRA and CDR2 is YSYEKL in the germline V gene. V was shortened by 1 base and J by 4 bases, with 16 bases between the two germline ends. The CDR3 runs to 16 residues.

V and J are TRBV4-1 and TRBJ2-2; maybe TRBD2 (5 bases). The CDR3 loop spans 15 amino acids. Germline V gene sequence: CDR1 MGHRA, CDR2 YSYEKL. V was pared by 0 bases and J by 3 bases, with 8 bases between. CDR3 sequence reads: CASSQDSAYTGELFF. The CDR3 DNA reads TGCGCCAGCAGCCAAGATAGCGCGTACACCGGGGAGCTGTTTTTT.

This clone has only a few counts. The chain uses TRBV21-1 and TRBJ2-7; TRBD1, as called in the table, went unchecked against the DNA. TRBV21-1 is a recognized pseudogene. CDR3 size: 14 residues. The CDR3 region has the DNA TGTGCCAGCAGCAAAAGCAGGGATCCCTACGAGCAGTACTTC. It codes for CASSKSRDPYEQYF.

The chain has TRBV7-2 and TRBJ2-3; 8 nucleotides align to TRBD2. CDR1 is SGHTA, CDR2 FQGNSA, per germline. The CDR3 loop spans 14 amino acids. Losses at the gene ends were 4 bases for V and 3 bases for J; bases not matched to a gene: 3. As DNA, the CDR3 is TGTGCCAGCAGCTCGCGGGGGGTAACAGATACGCAGTATTTT. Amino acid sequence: CASSSRGVTDTQYF.

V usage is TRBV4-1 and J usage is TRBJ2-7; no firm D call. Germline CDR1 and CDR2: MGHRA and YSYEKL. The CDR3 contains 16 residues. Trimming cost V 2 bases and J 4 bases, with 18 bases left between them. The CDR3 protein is CASSQRFAGATYEQYF. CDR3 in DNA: TGCGCCAGCAGCCAAAGGTTTGCCGGCGCGACTTACGAGCAGTACTTC.

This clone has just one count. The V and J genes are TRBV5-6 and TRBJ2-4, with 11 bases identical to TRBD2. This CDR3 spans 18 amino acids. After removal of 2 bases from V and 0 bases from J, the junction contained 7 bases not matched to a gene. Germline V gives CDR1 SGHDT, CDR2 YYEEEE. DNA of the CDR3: TGTGCCAGCAGCTTTTATAGCGGGGGGGTTAAAGCCAAAAACATTCAGTACTTC. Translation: CASSFYSGGVKAKNIQYF.

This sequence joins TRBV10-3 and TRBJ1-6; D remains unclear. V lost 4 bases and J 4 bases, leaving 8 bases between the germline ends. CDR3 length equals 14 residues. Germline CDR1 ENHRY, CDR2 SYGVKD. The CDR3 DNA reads TGTGCCATCAGTGGGGCCCCGTATAATTCACCCCTCCACTTT. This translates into CAISGAPYNSPLHF.

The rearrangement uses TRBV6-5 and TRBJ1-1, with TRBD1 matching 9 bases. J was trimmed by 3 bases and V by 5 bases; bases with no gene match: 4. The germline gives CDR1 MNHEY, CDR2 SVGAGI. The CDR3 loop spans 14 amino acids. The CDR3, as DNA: TGTGCCAGCAGTCGGACAGGGGAGGACACTGAAGCTTTCTTT. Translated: CASSRTGEDTEAFF.

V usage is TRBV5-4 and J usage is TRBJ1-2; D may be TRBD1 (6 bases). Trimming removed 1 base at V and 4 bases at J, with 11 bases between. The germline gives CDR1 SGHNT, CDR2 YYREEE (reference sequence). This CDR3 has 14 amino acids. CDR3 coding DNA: TGTGCCAGCAGCTTGCAGGGGTGGGTCTATGGCTACACCTTC. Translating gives CASSLQGWVYGYTF. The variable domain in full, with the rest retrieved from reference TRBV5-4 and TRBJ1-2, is ETGVTQSPTHLIKTRGQQVTLRCSSQSGHNTVSWYQQALGQGPQFIFQYYREEENGRGNFPPRFSGLQFPNYSSELNVNALELDDSALYLCASSLQGWVYGYTFGSGTRLTVV.

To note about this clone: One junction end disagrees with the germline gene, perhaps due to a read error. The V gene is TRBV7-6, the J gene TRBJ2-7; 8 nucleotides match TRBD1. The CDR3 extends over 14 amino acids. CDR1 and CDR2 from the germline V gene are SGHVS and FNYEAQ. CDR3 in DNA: TGTGCCAGCAGCTTGGGGGACAGGCCCAACGAGCAGTCCTTC. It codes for CASSLGDRPNEQSF.

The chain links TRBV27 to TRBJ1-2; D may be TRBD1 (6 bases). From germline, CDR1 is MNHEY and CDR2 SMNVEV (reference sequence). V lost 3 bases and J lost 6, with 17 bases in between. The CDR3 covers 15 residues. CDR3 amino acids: CASSFSVGGRNGYTF. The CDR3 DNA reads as TGTGCCAGCAGTTTCTCGGTCGGGGGGCGGAATGGCTACACCTTC.

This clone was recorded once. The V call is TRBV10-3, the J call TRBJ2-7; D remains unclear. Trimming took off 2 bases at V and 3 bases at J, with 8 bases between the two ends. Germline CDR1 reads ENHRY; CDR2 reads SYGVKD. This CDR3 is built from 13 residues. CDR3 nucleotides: TGTGCCATCAGTGAGGGAAGCGTCTACGAGCAGTACTTC. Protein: CAISEGSVYEQYF.

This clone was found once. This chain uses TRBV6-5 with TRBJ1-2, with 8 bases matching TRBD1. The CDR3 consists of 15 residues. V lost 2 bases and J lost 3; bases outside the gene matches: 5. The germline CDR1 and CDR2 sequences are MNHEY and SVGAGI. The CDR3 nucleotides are TGTGCCAGCAGTTACGGGACAGGAGAGTACTATGGCTACACCTTC. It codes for CASSYGTGEYYGYTF.

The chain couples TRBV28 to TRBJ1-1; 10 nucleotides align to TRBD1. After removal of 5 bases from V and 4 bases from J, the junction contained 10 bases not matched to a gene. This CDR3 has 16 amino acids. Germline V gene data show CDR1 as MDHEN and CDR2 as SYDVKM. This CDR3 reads CASSLRQGAGGTEAFF. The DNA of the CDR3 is TGTGCCAGCAGTCTGCGACAGGGGGCTGGGGGCACTGAAGCTTTCTTT.

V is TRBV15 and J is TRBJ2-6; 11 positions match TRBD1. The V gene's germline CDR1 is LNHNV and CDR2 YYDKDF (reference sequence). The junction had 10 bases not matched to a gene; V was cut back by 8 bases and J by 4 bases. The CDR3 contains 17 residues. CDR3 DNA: TGTGCCACCCGGGACAGGGGGGATCTGCGGGGGGCCAACGTCCTGACTTTC. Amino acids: CATRDRGDLRGANVLTF.

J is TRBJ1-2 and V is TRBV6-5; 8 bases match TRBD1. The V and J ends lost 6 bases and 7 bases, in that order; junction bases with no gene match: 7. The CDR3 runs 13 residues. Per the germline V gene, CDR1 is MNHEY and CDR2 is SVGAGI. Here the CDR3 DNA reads TGTGCCAGCAGAGAAACAGGGGGAATTGGCTACACCTTC. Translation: CASRETGGIGYTF.

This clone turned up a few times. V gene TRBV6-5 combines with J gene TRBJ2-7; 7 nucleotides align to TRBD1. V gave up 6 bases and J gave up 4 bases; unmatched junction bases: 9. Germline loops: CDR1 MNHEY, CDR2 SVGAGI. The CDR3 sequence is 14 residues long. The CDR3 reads CASRGSGTAYEQYF. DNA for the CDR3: TGTGCCAGCAGAGGCTCCGGGACAGCATACGAGCAGTACTTC.

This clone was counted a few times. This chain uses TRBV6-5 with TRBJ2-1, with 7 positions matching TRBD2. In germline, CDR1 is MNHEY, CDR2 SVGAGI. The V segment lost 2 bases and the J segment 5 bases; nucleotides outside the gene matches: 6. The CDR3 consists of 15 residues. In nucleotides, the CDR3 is TGTGCCAGCAGTTACGTCGGGACTAAAGACAATGAGCAGTTCTTC. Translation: CASSYVGTKDNEQFF.